These T cell receptor beta chains were read from a single sample in a study of cytomegalovirus exposure and HLA in healthy donors. Profiling relied on immunoSEQ multiplex PCR, and the TCRdb table lists in-frame clones only, not all of them. Found here are some 130,000 clones, about 68% of them singletons; the top ten hold approximately 1.6%. Sequences were obtained from PBMCs. These receptors came from a human donor in good health. The CDR3 runs from the conserved cysteine through the conserved F or W. The D gene is left open where the match is weak. For some rows the clone size is stated as once, few or many, or as a class when expanded; others skip it.

v_gene	d_gene	abundance	j_gene	CDR3nt	CDR3aa
TRBV7-9	.	.	TRBJ1-5	TGTGCCAGCAGCAAGACCGACACGGGCAATCAGCCCCAGCATTTT	CASSKTDTGNQPQHF
TRBV6-6	.	.	TRBJ1-1	TGTGCCAGCAGTTACGGCACGAACACTGAAGCTTTCTTT	CASSYGTNTEAFF
TRBV4-3	TRBD1	.	TRBJ2-7	TGCGCCAGCAGCCAAGATAACAGGGGGAACTACGAGCAGTACTTC	CASSQDNRGNYEQYF
TRBV7-2	.	.	TRBJ1-1	TGTGCCAGCAGCTTAGTTTGGAGGAACACTGAAGCTTTCTTT	CASSLVWRNTEAFF
TRBV18	.	.	TRBJ1-1	TGTGCCAGCTCACCGACGGGGGGCAAGGGGACTGAAGCTTTCTTT	CASSPTGGKGTEAFF
TRBV7-8	.	.	TRBJ1-1	TGTGCCAGCAGCTTAGCGGGCAGGGAGGTAGCTTTCTTT	CASSLAGREVAFF
TRBV9	.	few	TRBJ2-3	TGTGCCAGCAGCGTAGCTGGTCGAGGCACAGATACGCAGTATTTT	CASSVAGRGTDTQYF
TRBV7-9	.	few	TRBJ1-1	TGTGCCTCCGACGGTGGGGGCCAACTGAACACTGAAGCTTTCTTT	CASDGGGQLNTEAFF
TRBV5-1	.	.	TRBJ1-4	TGCGCCAGCAGCCCCGGGACACTCGGGGGGGGTGAAAAACTGTTTTTT	CASSPGTLGGGEKLFF
TRBV19	TRBD1	.	TRBJ2-6	TGTGCCAGTAGTCCGAGACAGGGGTCAGGGGCCAACGTCCTGACTTTC	CASSPRQGSGANVLTF
TRBV6-1	TRBD2	.	TRBJ2-7	TGTGCCAGCCTCGGGACTAGGAGCTCCTACGAGCAGTACTTC	CASLGTRSSYEQYF
TRBV6-6	TRBD1	.	TRBJ1-2	TGTGCCAGCAGCTTAGACAGGGACGCTAACTATGGCTACACCTTC	CASSLDRDANYGYTF
TRBV5-5	TRBD1	few	TRBJ1-2	TGTGCCAGCAGCTCCTCCGGGACAGGGCTCCTATATGGCTACACCTTC	CASSSSGTGLLYGYTF
TRBV29-1	.	.	TRBJ1-1	TGCAGCGTTGTCCCAGGTAACATGAACACTGAAGCTTTCTTT	CSVVPGNMNTEAFF
TRBV7-3	TRBD1	few	TRBJ2-2	TGTGCCAGCAGCCGGACAGGGAACACCGGGGAGCTGTTTTTT	CASSRTGNTGELFF
TRBV4-3	TRBD2	.	TRBJ2-7	TGCGCCAGCAGCCAAGATCTGGGGCTAGCGGCCTACGAGCAGTACTTC	CASSQDLGLAAYEQYF
TRBV2	TRBD2	.	TRBJ2-3	TGTGCCAGCAGCGAGGAGACGGGACTAGCGTCAGATACGCAGTATTTT	CASSEETGLASDTQYF